This T cell receptor (beta chain) was found in a study of regulatory T cells in long-lasting Graves disease. With regard to this clonotype: A read error may be the cause here, since a much bigger clone is one base away.

Described time point: newly diagnosed GD, antithyroid drugs for less than 3 months. There was RNA extracted from PBMCs, and the TCR library was made from it. V lost 10 bases, J lost 0 bases, and 17 bases lay in between. CDR3 length: 15 amino acids. From germline, CDR1 is MNHNS and CDR2 SASEGT. Through Arm-PCR of CDR3 regions and iRepertoire HTBI primers, TCR beta libraries were built. Each CDR3 protein is one row after TCRdb ran MiXCR on the multiplex PCR reads. The profile shows fewer than 450,000 distinct CDR3 sequences, approximately 15% of them singletons. These data were likewise used in another study, on T cells in Graves' hyperthyroidism and ophthalmopathy.

The chain combines TRBV6-1 with TRBJ2-3; the D gene could be TRBD1 or TRBD2 (6 bases each). The sequence came from a woman between 40 and 55 years old with Graves disease. The material was peripheral blood mononuclear cells (PBMCs), obtained at new diagnosis, from a patient treated with antithyroid drugs. CDR3: CANSKGGASTDTQYF. The CDR3 bases are TGTGCCAACAGCAAGGGGGGCGCCAGCACAGATACGCAGTATTTT.